This is a list of T cell receptor beta chains from one sample in a study of shared clonotypes between healthy human individuals. Data came from immunoSEQ multiplex PCR; TCRdb stores just in-frame clones and leaves some out. The sample yields 850,000 to 1,200,000 clones, about 75% seen once. The sample was memory CD4+ T cells sorted from blood. The receptors shown here come from a man between 18 and 35 years old in good health. The CDR3 runs from the conserved cysteine through the conserved F or W. The D gene is left open where the match is weak. Clone size is shown for a subset of rows, as once, few, many or a class of expanded clone.

>TRBV27|NA|TRBJ1-1|NA
TGTGCCAGCAGTTCCGCAGGGGTGAATGCTTTCTTT
CASSSAGVNAFF
>TRBV18|NA|TRBJ1-1|NA
TGTGCCAGCTCAATAAACGAGCGCCAGACGGAGACTGAAGCTTTCTTT
CASSINERQTETEAFF
>TRBV5-1|NA|TRBJ1-4|NA
TGCGCCAGCAGCCTTGCAACTAATGAAAAACTGTTTTTT
CASSLATNEKLFF
>TRBV27|NA|TRBJ1-3|NA
TGTGCCAGCAGACCCTCCTCTGGAAACACCATATATTTT
CASRPSSGNTIYF
>TRBV18|NA|TRBJ1-2|NA
TGTGCCAGCTCACCCCCGGGGGCTAACTATGGCTACACCTTC
CASSPPGANYGYTF
>TRBV19|few|TRBJ2-2|NA
TGTGCCAGTAGTATTCAGGGTAGATTGGAGCTGTTTTTT
CASSIQGRLELFF
>TRBV7-7|NA|TRBJ2-2|NA
TGTGCTAGCAGCCCTGACAGAAACACCGGGGAGCTGTTTTTT
CASSPDRNTGELFF
>TRBV30|NA|TRBJ1-4|TRBD1
TGTGCCTGGAGGACAGGGGGTTCATCTAATGAAAAACTGTTTTTT
CAWRTGGSSNEKLFF
>TRBV29-1|NA|TRBJ2-5|NA
TGCAGCGTTGGACCTACAGGGGAGACCCAGTACTTC
CSVGPTGETQYF
>TRBV28|NA|TRBJ2-7|TRBD1
TGTGCCAGCAGCGTCCCGGGACAGAGGTACGAGCAGTACTTC
CASSVPGQRYEQYF
>TRBV27|NA|TRBJ2-1|NA
TGTGCCAGCAGTTTAGAGGCGGTGAGCTCCTACAATGAGCAGTTCTTC
CASSLEAVSSYNEQFF
>TRBV19|NA|TRBJ1-4|NA
TGTGCCAGTAGCAAAACCACGGGACAAGGGAATGAAAAACTGTTTTTT
CASSKTTGQGNEKLFF
>TRBV15|NA|TRBJ1-5|NA
TGTGCCACCAGCAGAGAACGGGGTCAGGGCAACAATCAGCCCCAGCATTTT
CATSRERGQGNNQPQHF
>TRBV5-1|NA|TRBJ1-1|NA
TGCGCCAGCAGCTTGAGGTTACAGGACATGAACACTGAAGCTTTCTTT
CASSLRLQDMNTEAFF
>TRBV27|NA|TRBJ2-7|TRBD2
TGTGCCAGCAGTCCATACTTGCAGCGGGGGACCTACGAGCAGTACTTC
CASSPYLQRGTYEQYF
>TRBV5-4|NA|TRBJ2-3|TRBD2
TGTGCCAGCAGCTTACTAGCGGAGGGGGATACGCAGTATTTT
CASSLLAEGDTQYF
>TRBV25-1|NA|TRBJ1-5|NA
TGTGCCAGCAGTGAATCTCGCGGGGATCAGCCCCAGCATTTT
CASSESRGDQPQHF
>TRBV6-5|once|TRBJ1-2|NA
TGTGCCAGCAGTTACTTGTCATCGACATCTAACTATGGCTACACCTTC
CASSYLSSTSNYGYTF
>TRBV6-5|NA|TRBJ2-4|NA
TGTGCCAGCAGAGAGAAAAACATTCAGTACTTC
CASREKNIQYF
>TRBV12-5|NA|TRBJ2-2|TRBD1
TGTGCTAGTGCCCCACTCGTCGGACAGGGAACTATAGCCGGGGAGCTGTTTTTT
CASAPLVGQGTIAGELFF
>TRBV5-6|NA|TRBJ2-4|TRBD2
TGTGCCAGCAGCCAGCTAGCGGGGGGGCTGGCCAAAAACATTCAGTACTTC
CASSQLAGGLAKNIQYF
>TRBV5-1|few|TRBJ2-5|TRBD2
TGCGCCAGCAGCATACTTCCTGGGGGAGGGAAAGAGACCCAGTACTTC
CASSILPGGGKETQYF
>TRBV7-2|NA|TRBJ2-3|NA
TGTGCCAGCAGCCTTCAGGGAGGGGGAGGGCCCACAGATACGCAGTATTTT
CASSLQGGGGPTDTQYF
>TRBV5-6|NA|TRBJ1-1|NA
TGTGCCAGCAGCTTGGCCGTGGTAGGGGCCAGTGAAGCTTTCTTT
CASSLAVVGASEAFF
>TRBV6-1|NA|TRBJ2-5|TRBD2
TGTGCCAGCAGTGAACTTGGGACTAGCGGAGAGACCCAGTACTTC
CASSELGTSGETQYF
>TRBV5-1|NA|TRBJ2-6|NA
TGCGCCAGCAGCCCCTCGGAGAGCTCTGGGGCCAACGTCCTGACTTTC
CASSPSESSGANVLTF
>TRBV2|NA|TRBJ1-6|NA
TGTGCCAGCGGACTGAGGGGGGGGCGAGATAATTCACCCCTCCACTTT
CASGLRGGRDNSPLHF
>TRBV7-9|NA|TRBJ1-2|TRBD1
TGTGCCAGCAGCTTAACTACAGGGGCTTACTATGGCTACACCTTC
CASSLTTGAYYGYTF
>TRBV6-1|once|TRBJ2-7|NA
TGTGCCAGCAGTGAAAGGGGGAGGGCTTGGGAGCAGTACTTC
CASSERGRAWEQYF
>TRBV6-5|NA|TRBJ1-1|TRBD1
TGTGCCAGCAGTTACCGTCGGACAGGGAACCGGGCTGAAGCTTTCTTT
CASSYRRTGNRAEAFF
>TRBV19|NA|TRBJ2-5|NA
TGTGCCAGTAGTATTTCGGGCACCCCCCAAGAGACCCAGTACTTC
CASSISGTPQETQYF
>TRBV11-2|many|TRBJ1-2|NA
TGTGCCAGCAGCTTAGACAGTGGGTACTTTTCTATGACTAGTGGCTACACCTTC
CASSLDSGYFSMTSGYTF
>TRBV27|NA|TRBJ1-2|TRBD1
TGTGCCAGCAGTCCGTCCGTTAGGGGACAGGGGACTAACTATGGCTACACCTTC
CASSPSVRGQGTNYGYTF
>TRBV2|NA|TRBJ2-7|NA
TGTGCCAGCAGTGACGGGATTTATCCCTACGAGCAGTACTTC
CASSDGIYPYEQYF
>TRBV7-6|NA|TRBJ1-1|NA
TGTGCCAGCAGCTCCGATACAAACACTGAAGCTTTCTTT
CASSSDTNTEAFF
>TRBV6-6|NA|TRBJ2-1|NA
TGTGCCAGCAGTTACCCACGGGGCAAGTACAATGAGCAGTTCTTC
CASSYPRGKYNEQFF